These 20 T cell receptor delta chains originate from one sample sequenced in a study of gamma-delta chains in newborns, infants, children. TCRdb re-called the reads with CATT. The profile shows over 800 delta-chain clones, about 0.8% of them singletons. The sequencing input was blood. The receptors derive from a child in good health.

In regard to this clone: TCRdb records a much larger clone's protein for this DNA, with a difference at residue 10 that likely arises from a read error; the protein given is the translation of the DNA. The rearrangement joins TRDV2 to TRDJ3; 7 nucleotides agree with TRDD3. CDR1 GEAIGNYY and CDR2 EKD come from the germline V gene. Trimming removed 0 bases from V and 2 bases from J; junction bases left unmatched: 6. The CDR3 has 18 residues. CDR3 sequence: CACDTGGYGPWDTRQMFF. CDR3 bases: TGTGCCTGTGACACCGGTGGATACGGCCCCTGGGACACCCGACAGATGTTTTTC.

This clone was seen a handful of times. The TCRdb record carries a much larger clone's protein, which differs from this DNA's translation at residue 7; a read error is the likely cause, and the protein listed here is the DNA translation. J is TRDJ1 and V is TRDV2; a weak D match, TRDD3 (5 bases). Germline CDR1 reads GEAIGNYY; CDR2 reads EKD. This CDR3 is built from 15 residues. V gave up 8 bases and J gave up 0 bases, with 18 bases separating them. The CDR3 DNA reads TGTGCCTTATGGCGACTGAGGGATTACACCGATAAACTCATCTTT. Residues: CALWRLRDYTDKLIF.

This clone was counted only a few times. The protein that TCRdb holds for this DNA derives from a much larger clone and differs from the translated DNA at residue 6, which likely indicates a read error; the protein shown here is translated from the DNA. This chain joins TRDV1 and TRDJ1; 13 bases line up with TRDD3. The CDR3 totals 19 residues. The V gene's germline CDR1 is TSWWSYY and CDR2 QGS. V dropped 4 bases and J dropped 0; count of bases not matched to a gene: 11. Here the CDR3 reads CALGAPLYWGIRNTDKLIF. CDR3 nucleotides: TGTGCTCTTGGGGCCCCCCTTTACTGGGGGATACGCAACACCGATAAACTCATCTTT.

As to this clone: It is likely a read error: a sequence one base away is far more abundant. V and J are TRDV2 and TRDJ3, with 10 bases fitting TRDD3. Germline CDR1 GEAIGNYY, CDR2 EKD. V shed 5 bases, J shed 0 bases, and the junction held 9 bases outside the gene matches. The CDR3 consists of 19 residues. The CDR3 sequence: CACGTTGGSSSWDTRQMFF. Here the CDR3 DNA reads TGTGCCTGTGGCACGACTGGGGGATCCAGCTCCTGGGACACCCGACAGATGTTTTTC.

A note on this clone: A single base separates this from a much larger clone, so it may be a read error. This chain joins TRDV2 and TRDJ1, with TRDD3 matching 10 bases. This CDR3 has 17 amino acids. Germline CDR1 reads GEAIGNYY; CDR2 reads EKD. V shed 3 bases and J 3 bases; nucleotides not matched to a gene: 12. In DNA form, the CDR3 reads TGTGCCTGTGACGGGATGGGGGATACTGTAGACTCCGATAAACTCATCTTT. It encodes CACDGMGDTVDSDKLIF.

This clone has only a few counts. A far larger clone is one base from this, pointing to a likely read error. The V and J genes are TRAV29/DV5 and TRDJ1; 10 bases match TRDD3. The germline V gene encodes CDR1 NSMFDY and CDR2 ISSIKDK. This CDR3 has 19 residues. Germline trimming cut 3 bases from V and 0 bases from J; bases unmatched to any gene: 17. The CDR3 DNA reads as TGTGCAGCAAAACCGTTCCTACTGGGGGATGCGCCGTACACCGATAAACTCATCTTT. This codes for CAAKPFLLGDAPYTDKLIF.

This clone was picked up a small number of times. This clone may be a read error of a much larger clone one base away. This specimen includes other DNA sequences encoding the same CDR3. This chain uses TRDV1 with TRDJ1; 9 bases are shared with TRDD3. The CDR3 runs 20 residues. Germline loops: CDR1 TSWWSYY, CDR2 QGS. V trimming: 3 bases; J trimming: 8 bases; junction bases outside the gene matches: 25. In nucleotides, the CDR3 is TGTGCTCTTGGGGACCCATACTTCCCCTACTGGGGGAAAGTCGCGAGGAAACTCATCTTT. It yields the protein CALGDPYFPYWGKVARKLIF.

Of note for this clone: Given a far larger clone just one base away, this is likely a sequencing read error. V usage is TRAV29/DV5 and J usage is TRDJ1, with 11 bases lining up with TRDD3. The CDR3 is made up of 16 amino acids. The germline V gene has CDR1 NSMFDY and CDR2 ISSIKDK. J gave up 13 bases and V 3 bases, and 20 bases lay outside the gene matches. The CDR3 is CAAISFSRLGDSKPIF. CDR3 sequence (DNA): TGTGCAGCAATTAGCTTCTCCCGACTGGGGGATAGTAAGCCCATCTTT. Together with reference TRAV29/DV5 and TRDJ1, the CDR3 gives the full variable domain: DQQVKQNSPSLSVQEGRISILNCDYTNSMFDYFLWYKKYPAEGPTFLISISSIKDKNEDGRFTVFLNKSAKHLSLHIVPSQPGDSAVYFCAAISFSRLGDSKPIFGKGTRVTVEP.

This clone was seen a few times. The likely explanation is a read error, given a far larger clone one base away. The rearrangement joins TRDV2 to TRDJ3, with 13 bases fitting TRDD3. The CDR3 covers 23 residues. V shed 3 bases, J shed 0 bases, and the junction held 16 bases outside the gene matches. Germline CDR1 reads GEAIGNYY; CDR2 reads EKD. The CDR3 reads CACDLPSTGGYAPGSWDTRQMFF. DNA of the CDR3: TGTGCCTGTGACCTACCAAGTACTGGGGGATACGCGCCAGGCTCCTGGGACACCCGACAGATGTTTTTC.

This clone was detected only a few times. This likely reflects a read error, since a far larger clone is one base away. The chain joins TRDV2 to TRDJ3, with 13 positions matching TRDD3. V shed 3 bases, J shed 2 bases, and the junction held 18 bases outside the gene matches. Germline CDR1 and CDR2: GEAIGNYY and EKD. This CDR3 comprises 23 residues. The CDR3 reads CACDLPSTGGYAPSPWDTRQMFF. The CDR3 coding sequence is TGTGCCTGTGACCTACCAAGTACTGGGGGATACGCGCCAAGCCCCTGGGACACCCGACAGATGTTTTTC.

In the case of this clone: A far larger clone is one nucleotide away, so this likely arose from a read error. This rearrangement joins TRDV2 to TRDJ1, with D perhaps TRDD3 (5 bases). The CDR3 sequence is 16 residues long. Germline V gene lookup returns CDR1 GEAIGNYY and CDR2 EKD. The CDR3 region has the DNA TGTGCCTGTGACACCGTAGGGGAGCCGTACACCGATAAACCCATCTTT. It yields the protein CACDTVGEPYTDKPIF.

With regard to this clone: A single base is all that separates this from a far larger clone, so a read error is likely. This CDR3 is also generated by other DNA sequences in the sample. The chain employs TRDV2 and TRDJ3; 10 bases map to TRDD3. CDR3 size: 23 residues. Per germline, CDR1 GEAIGNYY and CDR2 EKD. Trimming took 3 bases from V and 0 from J; bases not matched to a gene: 19. The CDR3 here is CACDLPSTGGYAPSSWDTRQMFF. CDR3 bases: TGTGCCTGTGACCTACCAAGTACCGGGGGATACGCGCCAAGCTCCTGGGACACCCGACAGATGTTTTTC.

By share of the sample, this clone is medium-sized. This sequence is one base from a far larger clone and is likely a read error. The chain links TRDV1 to TRDJ1; D remains ambiguous. Trimming removed 11 bases from V and 0 bases from J, with 10 bases in between. Germline CDR1 reads TSWWSYY; CDR2 reads QGS. This CDR3 is 12 amino acids long. CDR3: CATNAYTDKLIF. CDR3 in DNA: TGTGCTACGAACGCGTACACCGATAAACTCATCTTT.

This clone was counted only a few times. It is likely a read error: a sequence one base away is far more abundant. CDR3 sequence reads: CACGLPSTGGYAPSSWDTRQMFF. CDR3 bases: TGTGCCTGTGGCCTACCAAGTACTGGGGGATACGCGCCAAGCTCCTGGGACACCCGACAGATGTTTTTC. The J gene is TRDJ3, the V gene TRDV2; 13 bases line up with TRDD3. V was pared by 5 bases and J by 0 bases, with 18 bases of the junction left unmatched. CDR1 and CDR2 (germline): GEAIGNYY, EKD. The CDR3 extends over 23 amino acids.

The V call is TRDV2, the J call TRDJ3; 13 nucleotides agree with TRDD3. The V gene's germline CDR1 is GEAIGNYY and CDR2 EKD. V was pared by 0 bases and J by 1 base, with 5 bases of the junction left unmatched. The CDR3 runs to 20 residues. This CDR3 reads CACDTVLGDTLSWDTRQMFF. The CDR3 DNA follows: TGTGCCTGTGACACCGTACTGGGGGATACGCTTTCCTGGGACACCCGACAGATGTTTTTC.

A note on this clone: It is likely a read error: a sequence one base away is far more abundant. This chain joins TRDV2 and TRDJ1; 7 bases are shared with TRDD3. Germline V gene data show CDR1 as GEAIGNYY and CDR2 as EKD. The CDR3 runs 17 residues. The CDR3 sequence: CACDTVGGFMYTDRLIF. CDR3 DNA: TGTGCCTGTGACACCGTAGGGGGATTTATGTACACCGATAGACTCATCTTT.

This clone turned up a few times. TCRdb's listed protein matches a much larger clone and diverges from this DNA's translation at residue 7, likely through a read error; the protein shown comes from the DNA. This sequence joins TRDV2 and TRDJ1; a weak D match, TRDD3 (6 bases). V shed 0 bases and J shed 3 bases, with 25 bases lying between them. The germline V gene has CDR1 GEAIGNYY and CDR2 EKD. The CDR3 spans 19 residues. CDR3 bases: TGTGCCTGTGACACCGTGCCGGGGGAGCCGAGCATACACTCCGATAAACTCATCTTT. It translates to CACDTVPGEPSIHSDKLIF.

This clone has just a few counts. A far larger clone is just one base off, so this is likely a read error. Within the sample, other DNA sequences also encode this same CDR3. This chain uses TRDV1 with TRDJ1, with 7 bases matching TRDD3. Germline V gene data show CDR1 as TSWWSYY and CDR2 as QGS. The CDR3 is made up of 24 amino acids. For the CDR3, the DNA is TGTGCCCTTGGGGAACTACGGCCCGCGTCCGCTTTGTTGGGGGAGTTATTGTACACCGATAAACTCATCTTT. Translated, it gives CALGELRPASALLGELLYTDKLIF.

This clone has more than one count but fewer than ten. It is likely a read error: a sequence one base away is far more abundant. Other nucleotide sequences from this sample produce the same CDR3. DNA of the CDR3: TGTGCCTGTGACACCCCTTATACTGGGGCCTCGAAGAACACCGATAAGCTCATCTTT. Translated, it gives CACDTPYTGASKNTDKLIF. The chain couples TRDV2 to TRDJ1, with TRDD3 matching over 7 bases. This CDR3 region has 19 residues. Per the germline V gene, CDR1 is GEAIGNYY and CDR2 is EKD.

A few counts support this clone. The TCRdb protein comes from a much larger clone and disagrees with this DNA's translation at residue 3, likely due to a read error; the protein given here is derived from the DNA. The chain couples TRDV2 to TRDJ1, with TRDD3 identical over 10 bases. The CDR3 is made up of 15 amino acids. Germline V CDR1 and CDR2: GEAIGNYY, EKD. The CDR3 sequence is CARDPLLGDTDKLIF. The CDR3 region has the DNA TGTGCCCGTGACCCTTTACTGGGGGATACCGATAAACTCATCTTT.